A selection of T cell receptor beta chains follows, all from one sample in a study of Graves' ophthalmopathy and Graves' hyperthyroidism. In TCRdb, the multiplex PCR reads were re-called with MiXCR into one record per CDR3 protein. The profile shows around 670,000 distinct CDR3 sequences, roughly 40% of them singletons. Sequencing was carried out using peripheral blood. The receptors were gathered from an adult man with Graves' ophthalmopathy. CDR3s include the opening cysteine and the closing phenylalanine or tryptophan. The order of the fields is CDR3 DNA, CDR3 protein, J gene, V gene, clone size, D gene. A D gene is named only where the DNA matches it firmly. A clone size is listed for some rows: how often the clone was seen (once, few, many), or a class if it is expanded.

cdr3_nt: TGTGCTAGCAGCTTAGAAGGGAGGGGTAGGGCCAACGTCCTGACTTTC
cdr3_aa: CASSLEGRGRANVLTF
j_call: TRBJ2-6
v_call: TRBV7-7
clone_size: NA
d_call: TRBD2

cdr3_nt: TGCAGCGTTGAGGGACTAGCGGGGAAATCTGGGGCCTACGAGCAGTACTTC
cdr3_aa: CSVEGLAGKSGAYEQYF
j_call: TRBJ2-7
v_call: TRBV29-1
clone_size: NA
d_call: TRBD2

cdr3_nt: TGTGCCAGCAGACCTGGACTACCCACCTACGAGCAGTACTTC
cdr3_aa: CASRPGLPTYEQYF
j_call: TRBJ2-7
v_call: TRBV27
clone_size: NA
d_call: NA

cdr3_nt: TGCAGCGTAAGGCAGGGGAGCACCGGGGAGCTGTTTTTT
cdr3_aa: CSVRQGSTGELFF
j_call: TRBJ2-2
v_call: TRBV29-1
clone_size: NA
d_call: NA

cdr3_nt: TGTGCCAGCATCCCGGCGGGAGGCGAGACCCAGTACTTC
cdr3_aa: CASIPAGGETQYF
j_call: TRBJ2-5
v_call: TRBV12-3/TRBV12-4
clone_size: NA
d_call: TRBD2

cdr3_nt: TGTGCCAGCAGTGAAGGAGGCGGGAGGGGCCAAGAGACCCAGTACTTC
cdr3_aa: CASSEGGGRGQETQYF
j_call: TRBJ2-5
v_call: TRBV2
clone_size: NA
d_call: TRBD2

cdr3_nt: TGTGCCAGCAGCTTCACCGGGAGCTCCTACGAGCAGTACTTC
cdr3_aa: CASSFTGSSYEQYF
j_call: TRBJ2-7
v_call: TRBV10-3
clone_size: NA
d_call: NA

cdr3_nt: TGTGCCAGCAGTTACACAGGGGGCAGCGCTGGAAACACCATATATTTT
cdr3_aa: CASSYTGGSAGNTIYF
j_call: TRBJ1-3
v_call: TRBV5-6
clone_size: few
d_call: TRBD1

cdr3_nt: TGTGCCATCAGTGATTGGGTGGTCGACTATGGCTACACCTTC
cdr3_aa: CAISDWVVDYGYTF
j_call: TRBJ1-2
v_call: TRBV10-3
clone_size: many
d_call: NA

cdr3_nt: TGTGCCAGCAGCTCCTCCGAGACAGCGACCTACGAGCAGTACTTC
cdr3_aa: CASSSSETATYEQYF
j_call: TRBJ2-7
v_call: TRBV5-1
clone_size: few
d_call: NA

cdr3_nt: TGTGCCAGCAGCTTAGAAGGACAGGGTTACACTGAAGCTTTCTTT
cdr3_aa: CASSLEGQGYTEAFF
j_call: TRBJ1-1
v_call: TRBV7-8
clone_size: NA
d_call: TRBD1

cdr3_nt: TGTGCCAGCAGCCTAAGGACAGGGTGGAACTATGGCTACACCTTC
cdr3_aa: CASSLRTGWNYGYTF
j_call: TRBJ1-2
v_call: TRBV7-8
clone_size: many
d_call: TRBD1

cdr3_nt: TGTGCCAGCAGCGTACCCCTCCGCGGTCCGGCTGAAGCTTTCTTT
cdr3_aa: CASSVPLRGPAEAFF
j_call: TRBJ1-1
v_call: TRBV9
clone_size: few
d_call: NA

cdr3_nt: TGCAGCGTTGAAGTTAGGGGGCTCAACACCGGGGAGCTGTTTTTT
cdr3_aa: CSVEVRGLNTGELFF
j_call: TRBJ2-2
v_call: TRBV29-1
clone_size: few
d_call: TRBD1

cdr3_nt: TGTGCCATCAGTGAGCAGTTAAAGTCACCCCTCCACTTT
cdr3_aa: CAISEQLKSPLHF
j_call: TRBJ1-6
v_call: TRBV10-3
clone_size: NA
d_call: NA

cdr3_nt: TGCGCCAGCAGCTTTTCAGGGGGGCATGGCTACACCTTC
cdr3_aa: CASSFSGGHGYTF
j_call: TRBJ1-2
v_call: TRBV5-1
clone_size: NA
d_call: TRBD1

cdr3_nt: TGCAGTGCCGGGACTAGCGGGAGGATCACTGAAGCTTTCTTT
cdr3_aa: CSAGTSGRITEAFF
j_call: TRBJ1-1
v_call: TRBV20-1
clone_size: once
d_call: NA

cdr3_nt: TGTGCCAGCAGTTTCACGACAGGCAATCAGCCCCAGCATTTT
cdr3_aa: CASSFTTGNQPQHF
j_call: TRBJ1-5
v_call: TRBV12-3/TRBV12-4
clone_size: few
d_call: NA

cdr3_nt: TGTGCCAGCAGCGTAGGACCGGGGCGCCGGTCTGGGGCCAACGTCCTGACTTTC
cdr3_aa: CASSVGPGRRSGANVLTF
j_call: TRBJ2-6
v_call: TRBV9
clone_size: NA
d_call: NA

cdr3_nt: TGTGCCAGCAGCGTAGTAGGGGCTGGGGCCAACGTCCTGACTTTC
cdr3_aa: CASSVVGAGANVLTF
j_call: TRBJ2-6
v_call: TRBV9
clone_size: many
d_call: NA

cdr3_nt: TGCAGTGCTGGGAGACCGCGGGGGGCACAAACCTACGAGCAGTACTTC
cdr3_aa: CSAGRPRGAQTYEQYF
j_call: TRBJ2-7
v_call: TRBV20-1
clone_size: few
d_call: TRBD2

cdr3_nt: TGCAGTGCTAGAGCGGACAGGGCCCAAGAGACCCAGTACTTC
cdr3_aa: CSARADRAQETQYF
j_call: TRBJ2-5
v_call: TRBV20-1
clone_size: few
d_call: TRBD1

cdr3_nt: TGCGCCAGCCTTCCTAACCCACAAGAGAACACTGAAGCTTTCTTT
cdr3_aa: CASLPNPQENTEAFF
j_call: TRBJ1-1
v_call: TRBV5-1
clone_size: NA
d_call: NA

cdr3_nt: TGCAGTATGGGGAGGCTAGCGGGAGTGGAGACCCAGTACTTC
cdr3_aa: CSMGRLAGVETQYF
j_call: TRBJ2-5
v_call: TRBV20-1
clone_size: once
d_call: TRBD2

cdr3_nt: TGTGCCAGCAGTTTTGGAGAATCCTACGAGCAGTACTTC
cdr3_aa: CASSFGESYEQYF
j_call: TRBJ2-7
v_call: TRBV12-3/TRBV12-4
clone_size: many
d_call: NA

cdr3_nt: TGCAGTGCTAGTGCGGGGGACTGGGGGTACTACGAGCAGTACTTC
cdr3_aa: CSASAGDWGYYEQYF
j_call: TRBJ2-7
v_call: TRBV20-1
clone_size: NA
d_call: TRBD2

cdr3_nt: TGTGCCATCAGTGAGTCGACAGGGCAAGAGACCCAGCATTTT
cdr3_aa: CAISESTGQETQHF
j_call: TRBJ1-5
v_call: TRBV10-3
clone_size: NA
d_call: TRBD1

cdr3_nt: TGTGCCAGCACATGGGACAGGGGTGCCACTGAAGCTTTCTTT
cdr3_aa: CASTWDRGATEAFF
j_call: TRBJ1-1
v_call: TRBV25-1
clone_size: NA
d_call: TRBD1

cdr3_nt: TGCGCCTCCGGATCGTCTAACACCGGGGAGCTGTTTTTT
cdr3_aa: CASGSSNTGELFF
j_call: TRBJ2-2
v_call: TRBV5-1
clone_size: few
d_call: NA

cdr3_nt: TGTGCCAGCAGCCAAGTTTCAGGGGATGAAGCTTTCTTT
cdr3_aa: CASSQVSGDEAFF
j_call: TRBJ1-1
v_call: TRBV7-9
clone_size: NA
d_call: NA

cdr3_nt: TGTGCCAGCAGCCCACAGGACAGTAGCCTTGGGAGCTACACCTTC
cdr3_aa: CASSPQDSSLGSYTF
j_call: TRBJ1-2
v_call: TRBV7-9
clone_size: NA
d_call: NA

cdr3_nt: TGTGCCAGCAGTGAGAGCGGGGGGCCCTCCTACGAGCAGTACTTC
cdr3_aa: CASSESGGPSYEQYF
j_call: TRBJ2-7
v_call: TRBV2
clone_size: NA
d_call: TRBD2

cdr3_nt: TGCAGTGTTCGCGGGGGCGGGGGCGGCACTGAAGCTTTCTTT
cdr3_aa: CSVRGGGGGTEAFF
j_call: TRBJ1-1
v_call: TRBV20-1
clone_size: few
d_call: NA

cdr3_nt: TGCAGTGCTATTCCGGATAGCAATCAGCCCCAGCATTTT
cdr3_aa: CSAIPDSNQPQHF
j_call: TRBJ1-5
v_call: TRBV20-1
clone_size: few
d_call: NA

cdr3_nt: TGTGCCAGCAGTGGGAGAGGGACAGGTAGCAATCAGCCCCAGCATTTT
cdr3_aa: CASSGRGTGSNQPQHF
j_call: TRBJ1-5
v_call: TRBV25-1
clone_size: NA
d_call: TRBD1

cdr3_nt: TGTGCCAGCAGGACTAGCGGAGACCGCTGGGAGCAGTACTTC
cdr3_aa: CASRTSGDRWEQYF
j_call: TRBJ2-7
v_call: TRBV2
clone_size: NA
d_call: TRBD2

cdr3_nt: TGTGCCAGCAGCGTAGGGAAGGGGCCTACCTACGAGCAGTACTTC
cdr3_aa: CASSVGKGPTYEQYF
j_call: TRBJ2-7
v_call: TRBV9
clone_size: NA
d_call: NA

cdr3_nt: TGCAGCGTTGGCGGACAGTTGACCAACTATGGCTACACCTTC
cdr3_aa: CSVGGQLTNYGYTF
j_call: TRBJ1-2
v_call: TRBV29-1
clone_size: NA
d_call: NA

cdr3_nt: TGTGCCAGCAGCCAGTTGGGAGATACGCAGTATTTT
cdr3_aa: CASSQLGDTQYF
j_call: TRBJ2-3
v_call: TRBV7-2
clone_size: NA
d_call: NA

cdr3_nt: TGTGCCACCAGAGGGACAGTACTAAACACCGGGGAGCTGTTTTTT
cdr3_aa: CATRGTVLNTGELFF
j_call: TRBJ2-2
v_call: TRBV15
clone_size: NA
d_call: TRBD1

cdr3_nt: TGCAGTGCTAGAGATCATGCAGGGGGTAATTCACCCCTCCACTTT
cdr3_aa: CSARDHAGGNSPLHF
j_call: TRBJ1-6
v_call: TRBV20-1
clone_size: NA
d_call: TRBD1

cdr3_nt: TGTGCCAGCAGCTTAGCCCCCAGCTATTACGAGCAGTACTTC
cdr3_aa: CASSLAPSYYEQYF
j_call: TRBJ2-7
v_call: TRBV7-6
clone_size: NA
d_call: NA

cdr3_nt: TGTGCCATCGGCCCTGGGACAGGCTCTGTGGCCTTCTTT
cdr3_aa: CAIGPGTGSVAFF
j_call: TRBJ1-1
v_call: TRBV10-3
clone_size: NA
d_call: TRBD1

cdr3_nt: TGCAGTGCTAGAGATTCGGGCAGGGGAGGTTCACCCCTCCACTTT
cdr3_aa: CSARDSGRGGSPLHF
j_call: TRBJ1-6
v_call: TRBV20-1
clone_size: many
d_call: NA

cdr3_nt: TGTGCCAGCAGCTTAGAGGGTGGCTTGAACACCGGGGAGCTGTTTTTT
cdr3_aa: CASSLEGGLNTGELFF
j_call: TRBJ2-2
v_call: TRBV7-8
clone_size: NA
d_call: NA

cdr3_nt: TGTGCCAGCAAGATGTTTAGGACAGAACTCTACGAGCAGTACTTC
cdr3_aa: CASKMFRTELYEQYF
j_call: TRBJ2-7
v_call: TRBV2
clone_size: few
d_call: NA

cdr3_nt: TGTGCCAGTAGTCCTGGACAGGGAGGTCCCTCCGAGCAGTACTTC
cdr3_aa: CASSPGQGGPSEQYF
j_call: TRBJ2-7
v_call: TRBV19
clone_size: NA
d_call: TRBD1

cdr3_nt: TGTGCCACCAGCAGAGAAGGGACAGGGCGGAATGAAAAACTGTTTTTT
cdr3_aa: CATSREGTGRNEKLFF
j_call: TRBJ1-4
v_call: TRBV15
clone_size: many
d_call: TRBD1

cdr3_nt: TGTGCCAGCAGTTACCATAGACAGGGATATGGCTACACCTTC
cdr3_aa: CASSYHRQGYGYTF
j_call: TRBJ1-2
v_call: TRBV6-6
clone_size: many
d_call: TRBD1

cdr3_nt: TGTGCCACCAGTGATTCGATGGACAGGGGGCGCGAGCAGTACTTC
cdr3_aa: CATSDSMDRGREQYF
j_call: TRBJ2-7
v_call: TRBV24-1
clone_size: many
d_call: TRBD1

cdr3_nt: TGTGCCAGCAGCTCAGGGGTGGGGATCCAAGAGACCCAGTACTTC
cdr3_aa: CASSSGVGIQETQYF
j_call: TRBJ2-5
v_call: TRBV7-2
clone_size: NA
d_call: NA

cdr3_nt: TGTGCCAGCAGGCCTACAGGGGCAGGCCAAAGCGGGACCCAGTACTTC
cdr3_aa: CASRPTGAGQSGTQYF
j_call: TRBJ2-5
v_call: TRBV7-9
clone_size: NA
d_call: TRBD1

cdr3_nt: TGTGCCACCAGCACCCGTGCCGATGGCTACACCTTC
cdr3_aa: CATSTRADGYTF
j_call: TRBJ1-2
v_call: TRBV15
clone_size: many
d_call: NA

cdr3_nt: TGTGCCAGCAGTGATTGGACGTTTTCGGTTTCTGGCTACACCTTC
cdr3_aa: CASSDWTFSVSGYTF
j_call: TRBJ1-2
v_call: TRBV2
clone_size: NA
d_call: NA

cdr3_nt: TGTGCCAGCAGCATGAGACAGGGCGGGACCGGGGAGCTGTTTTTT
cdr3_aa: CASSMRQGGTGELFF
j_call: TRBJ2-2
v_call: TRBV7-3
clone_size: few
d_call: TRBD1

cdr3_nt: TGTGCCAGCAGCCAAGATACCGGACACCGCTCTGGAAACACCATATATTTT
cdr3_aa: CASSQDTGHRSGNTIYF
j_call: TRBJ1-3
v_call: TRBV9
clone_size: NA
d_call: NA